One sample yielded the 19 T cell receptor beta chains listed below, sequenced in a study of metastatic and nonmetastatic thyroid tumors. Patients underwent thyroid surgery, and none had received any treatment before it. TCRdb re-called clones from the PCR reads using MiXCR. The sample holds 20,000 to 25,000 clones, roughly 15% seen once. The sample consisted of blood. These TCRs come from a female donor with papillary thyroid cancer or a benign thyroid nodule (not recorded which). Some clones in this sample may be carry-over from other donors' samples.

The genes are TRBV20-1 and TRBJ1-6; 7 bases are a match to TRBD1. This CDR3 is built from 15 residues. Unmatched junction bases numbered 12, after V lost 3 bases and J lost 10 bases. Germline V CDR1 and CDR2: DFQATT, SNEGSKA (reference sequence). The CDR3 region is CSASPPTGDRSPLHF. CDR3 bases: TGCAGTGCTAGTCCTCCAACAGGGGACCGGTCACCCCTCCACTTT.

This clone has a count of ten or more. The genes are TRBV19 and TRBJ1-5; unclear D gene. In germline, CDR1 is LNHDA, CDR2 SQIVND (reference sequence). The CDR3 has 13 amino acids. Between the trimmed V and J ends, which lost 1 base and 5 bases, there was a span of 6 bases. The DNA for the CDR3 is TGTGCCAGTAGTATAGGGGAAGATCAGCCCCAGCATTTT. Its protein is CASSIGEDQPQHF.

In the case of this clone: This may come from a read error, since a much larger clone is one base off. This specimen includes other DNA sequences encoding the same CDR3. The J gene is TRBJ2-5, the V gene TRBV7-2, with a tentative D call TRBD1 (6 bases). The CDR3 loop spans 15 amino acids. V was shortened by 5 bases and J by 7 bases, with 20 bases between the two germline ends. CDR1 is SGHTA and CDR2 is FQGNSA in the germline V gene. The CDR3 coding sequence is TGTGCCAGCAGCAATTCCGGGACAAGCGAAGGGACCCAGTACTTC. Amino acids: CASSNSGTSEGTQYF.

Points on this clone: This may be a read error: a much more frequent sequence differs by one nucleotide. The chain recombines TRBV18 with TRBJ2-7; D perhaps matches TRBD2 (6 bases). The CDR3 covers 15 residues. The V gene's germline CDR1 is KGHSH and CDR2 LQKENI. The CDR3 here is CTSSPSGLRSYEQYF. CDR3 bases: TGTACCAGCTCACCGTCGGGACTTCGCTCCTACGAGCAGTACTTC.

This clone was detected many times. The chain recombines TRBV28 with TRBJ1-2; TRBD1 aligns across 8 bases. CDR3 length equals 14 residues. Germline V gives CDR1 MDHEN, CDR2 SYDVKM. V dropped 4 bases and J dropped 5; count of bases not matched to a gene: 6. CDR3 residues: CASSYGQGGYGYTF. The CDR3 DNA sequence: TGTGCCAGCAGTTACGGACAGGGTGGTTATGGCTACACCTTC.

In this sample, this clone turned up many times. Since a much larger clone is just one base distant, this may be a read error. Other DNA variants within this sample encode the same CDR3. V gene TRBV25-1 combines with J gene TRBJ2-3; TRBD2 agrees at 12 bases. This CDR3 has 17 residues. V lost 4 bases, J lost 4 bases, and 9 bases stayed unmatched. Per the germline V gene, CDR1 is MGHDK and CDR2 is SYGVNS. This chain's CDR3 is CASSGRASGRVPDTQYF. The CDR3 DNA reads TGTGCCAGCAGTGGAAGAGCTAGCGGGAGGGTTCCAGATACGCAGTATTTT. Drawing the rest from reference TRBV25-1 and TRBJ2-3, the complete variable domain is EADIYQTPRYLVIGTGKKITLECSQTMGHDKMYWYQQDPGMELHLIHYSYGVNSTEKGDLSSESTVSRIRTEHFPLTLESARPSHTSQYLCASSGRASGRVPDTQYFGPGTRLTVL.

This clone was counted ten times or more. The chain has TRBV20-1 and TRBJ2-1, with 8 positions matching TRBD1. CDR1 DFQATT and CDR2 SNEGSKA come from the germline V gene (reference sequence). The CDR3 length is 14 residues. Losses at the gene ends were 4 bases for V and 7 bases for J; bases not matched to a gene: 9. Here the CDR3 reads CSAMGQEAWNEQFF. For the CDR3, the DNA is TGCAGTGCTATGGGACAGGAAGCGTGGAATGAGCAGTTCTTC.

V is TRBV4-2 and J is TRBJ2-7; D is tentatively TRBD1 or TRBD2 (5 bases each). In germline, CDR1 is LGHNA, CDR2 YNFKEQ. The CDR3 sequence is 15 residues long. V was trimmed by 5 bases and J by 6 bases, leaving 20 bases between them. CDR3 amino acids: CASSFPGTHGGEQYF. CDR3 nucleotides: TGTGCCAGCAGCTTTCCCGGGACCCATGGGGGCGAGCAGTACTTC.

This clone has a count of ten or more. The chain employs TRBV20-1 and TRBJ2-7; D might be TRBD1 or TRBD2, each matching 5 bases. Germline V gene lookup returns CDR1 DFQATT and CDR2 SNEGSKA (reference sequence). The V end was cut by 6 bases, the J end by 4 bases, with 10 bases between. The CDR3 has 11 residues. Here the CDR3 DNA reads TGCAGTGCAGAGGGGCGGTACGAGCAGTACTTC. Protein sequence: CSAEGRYEQYF.

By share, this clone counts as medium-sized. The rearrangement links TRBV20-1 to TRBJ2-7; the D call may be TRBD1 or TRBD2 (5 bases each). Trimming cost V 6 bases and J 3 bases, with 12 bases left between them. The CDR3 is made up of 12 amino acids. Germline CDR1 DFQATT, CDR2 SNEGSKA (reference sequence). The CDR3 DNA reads TGCAGTGCCATATGGGGGAGCTACGAGCAGTACTTC. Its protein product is CSAIWGSYEQYF.

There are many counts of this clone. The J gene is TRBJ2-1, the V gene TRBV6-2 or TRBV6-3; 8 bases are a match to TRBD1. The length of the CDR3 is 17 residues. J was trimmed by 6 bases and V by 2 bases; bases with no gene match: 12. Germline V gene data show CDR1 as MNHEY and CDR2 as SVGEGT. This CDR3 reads CASSYNVVDRAVNEQFF. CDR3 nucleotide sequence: TGTGCCAGCAGTTACAACGTTGTGGACAGGGCGGTCAATGAGCAGTTCTTC.

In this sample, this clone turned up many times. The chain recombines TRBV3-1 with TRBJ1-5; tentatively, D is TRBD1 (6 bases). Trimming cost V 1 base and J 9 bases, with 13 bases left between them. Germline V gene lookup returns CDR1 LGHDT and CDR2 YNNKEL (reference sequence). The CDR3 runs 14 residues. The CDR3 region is CASSQGLTGRPQHF. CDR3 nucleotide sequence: TGTGCCAGCAGCCAAGGCTTGACAGGCAGGCCCCAGCATTTT.

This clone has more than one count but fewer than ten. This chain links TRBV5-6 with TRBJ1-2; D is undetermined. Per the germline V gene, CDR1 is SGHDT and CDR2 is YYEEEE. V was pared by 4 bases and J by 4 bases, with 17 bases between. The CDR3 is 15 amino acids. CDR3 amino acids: CASSRTTNTVYGYTF. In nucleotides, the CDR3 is TGTGCCAGCAGCCGGACCACCAATACCGTCTATGGCTACACCTTC.

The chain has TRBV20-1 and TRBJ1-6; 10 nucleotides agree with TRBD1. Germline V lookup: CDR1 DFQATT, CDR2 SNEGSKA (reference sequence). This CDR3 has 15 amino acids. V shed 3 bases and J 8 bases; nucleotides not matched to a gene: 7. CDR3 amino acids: CSASTTGTGDSPLHF. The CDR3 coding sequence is TGCAGTGCTAGTACTACCGGGACAGGGGATTCACCCCTCCACTTT.

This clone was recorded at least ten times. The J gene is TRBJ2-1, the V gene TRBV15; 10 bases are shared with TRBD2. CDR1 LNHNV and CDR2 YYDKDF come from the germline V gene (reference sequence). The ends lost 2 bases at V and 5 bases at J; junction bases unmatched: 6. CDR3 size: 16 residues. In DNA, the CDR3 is TGTGCCACCAGCAGACTAGCGGGAGACGCCCACAATGAGCAGTTCTTC. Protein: CATSRLAGDAHNEQFF.

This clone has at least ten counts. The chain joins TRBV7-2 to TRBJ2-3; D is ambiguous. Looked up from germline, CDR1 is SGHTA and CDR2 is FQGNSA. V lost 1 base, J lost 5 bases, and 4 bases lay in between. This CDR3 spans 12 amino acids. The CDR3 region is CASSLGVDTQYF. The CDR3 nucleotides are TGTGCCAGCAGCTTAGGAGTAGATACGCAGTATTTT.

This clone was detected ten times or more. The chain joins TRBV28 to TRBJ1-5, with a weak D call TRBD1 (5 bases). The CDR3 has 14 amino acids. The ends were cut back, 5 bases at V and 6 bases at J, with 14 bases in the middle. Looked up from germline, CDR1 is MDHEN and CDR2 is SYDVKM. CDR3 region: CASSPQGPGQPQHF. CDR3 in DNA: TGTGCCAGCAGTCCCCAGGGTCCGGGTCAGCCCCAGCATTTT.

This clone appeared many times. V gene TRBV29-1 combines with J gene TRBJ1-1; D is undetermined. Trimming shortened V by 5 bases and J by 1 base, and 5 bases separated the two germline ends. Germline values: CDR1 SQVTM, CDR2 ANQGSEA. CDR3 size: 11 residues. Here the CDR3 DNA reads TGCAGCGTTCAGGAGAACACTGAAGCTTTCTTT. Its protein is CSVQENTEAFF.

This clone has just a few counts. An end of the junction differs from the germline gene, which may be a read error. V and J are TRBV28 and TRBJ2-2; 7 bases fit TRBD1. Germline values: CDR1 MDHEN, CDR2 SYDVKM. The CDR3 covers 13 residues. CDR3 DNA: TGTGCCAGCAGTTCCAGGGGGACCGGGGAGCTGTTTTTC. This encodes CASSSRGTGELFF.